The table lists the clone carrying this T cell receptor (beta chain) with many counts. The record originates from a study of T cells in Graves' hyperthyroidism and ophthalmopathy. The source material, RNA transcripts, was used to amplify TCR beta CDR3 regions. The HTBI primer set served for first-round RT-PCR of the TCR CDR3. In TCRdb, the multiplex PCR reads were re-called with MiXCR into one record per CDR3 protein. The sample contains 700,000 to 950,000 distinct CDR3 sequences, around a third of which appear only once. The V end lost 0 bases, the J end lost 11 bases, and 14 bases lay between the germline ends. The germline V gene encodes CDR1 ENHRY and CDR2 SYGVKD. This CDR3 has 14 amino acids.

The source is a woman between 35 and 50 years old with Graves' hyperthyroidism. The chain employs TRBV10-3 and TRBJ1-5; D is unclear. Sequenced sample: blood. The CDR3 protein is CAISESGPRKAQHF. CDR3 bases: TGTGCCATCAGTGAGTCGGGTCCCCGGAAGGCCCAGCATTTT.